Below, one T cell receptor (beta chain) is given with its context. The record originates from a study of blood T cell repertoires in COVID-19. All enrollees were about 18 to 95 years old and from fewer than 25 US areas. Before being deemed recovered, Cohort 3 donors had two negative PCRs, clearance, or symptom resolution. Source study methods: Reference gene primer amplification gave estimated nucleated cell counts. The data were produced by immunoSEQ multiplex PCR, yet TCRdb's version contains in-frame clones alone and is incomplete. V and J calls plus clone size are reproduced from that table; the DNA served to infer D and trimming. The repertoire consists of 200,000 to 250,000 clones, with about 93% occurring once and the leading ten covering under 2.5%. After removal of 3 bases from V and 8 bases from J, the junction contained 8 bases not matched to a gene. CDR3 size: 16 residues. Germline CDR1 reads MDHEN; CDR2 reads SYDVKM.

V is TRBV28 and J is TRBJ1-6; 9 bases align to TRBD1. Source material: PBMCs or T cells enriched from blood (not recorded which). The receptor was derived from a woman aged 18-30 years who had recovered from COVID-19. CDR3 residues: CASSFDGQGPDSPLHF. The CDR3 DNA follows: TGTGCCAGCAGTTTCGACGGACAGGGGCCCGATTCACCCCTCCACTTT.